The source of this T cell receptor beta chain is a study of immune evolution from preneoplasia to lung adenocarcinoma. Overall study findings and caveats: Top clone frequencies peaked in normal lung, apparently declining through invasive adenocarcinoma.

Assay: immunoSEQ multiplex PCR; the TCRdb copy retains only in-frame clones and omits some. The table has about 8,200 clones, 80% seen once. Trimming shortened V by 4 bases and J by 5 bases, and 17 bases separated the two germline ends. The CDR3 runs to 14 residues. Germline values: CDR1 GTSNPN, CDR2 SVGIG (reference sequence). In the case of this clone: Its target is not known.

V is TRBV30 and J is TRBJ1-2; no firm D call. The sequence was obtained from a person aged 65 to 79 with lung adenocarcinoma. Sequenced input: FFPE adjacent normal lung tissue. CDR3 DNA: TGTGCCTGGACTCGACCCGCGGAGCCATATGGCTACACCTTC. Its protein product is CAWTRPAEPYGYTF.